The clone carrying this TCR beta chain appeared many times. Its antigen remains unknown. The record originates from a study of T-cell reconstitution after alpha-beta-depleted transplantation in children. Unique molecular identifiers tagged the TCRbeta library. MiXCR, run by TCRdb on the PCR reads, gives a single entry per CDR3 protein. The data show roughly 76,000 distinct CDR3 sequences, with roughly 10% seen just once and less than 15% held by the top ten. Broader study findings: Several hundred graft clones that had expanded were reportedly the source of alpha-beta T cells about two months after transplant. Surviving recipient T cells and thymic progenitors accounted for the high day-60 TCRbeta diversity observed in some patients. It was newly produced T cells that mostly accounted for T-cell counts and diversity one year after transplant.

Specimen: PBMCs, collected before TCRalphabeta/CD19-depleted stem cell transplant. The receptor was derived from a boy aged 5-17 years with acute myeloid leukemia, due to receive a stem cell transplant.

CDR3 coding DNA: TGTGCCAGCAGTCCCCGGCTATATTCGGAAAAACTGTTTTTT. It codes for CASSPRLYSEKLFF. V usage is TRBV28 and J usage is TRBJ1-4; D is uncertain. The CDR3 length is 14 residues. Germline lookup yields CDR1 MDHEN and CDR2 SYDVKM. V was clipped by 5 bases and J by 8 bases, with 15 bases between them.